What follows is one T cell receptor beta chain and its context. In making TCR cDNA, 5'RACE template switching added a universal primer site and UMIs to it. TCRdb passed the 5' RACE reads through MiXCR, listing each CDR3 protein once. The sample gives 300,000 to 400,000 distinct CDR3 sequences, under 15% of which show up once; about 3% is in the top ten. The data are from a study of T cells after yellow fever vaccination. The CDR3 sequence is 16 residues long. Germline CDR1 reads SGHAT; CDR2 reads FQDESV (reference sequence). The V end was cut by 2 bases, the J end by 0 bases, with 8 bases between. The chain is built from TRBV11-1 and TRBJ1-6, with D uncertain. Sequenced material: CD4+ T cells sorted from PBMCs, taken 15 days after the yellow fever booster vaccination. This clonotype originated in a man aged 18 to 29 who received the YFV17D yellow fever vaccine. The CDR3: CASSLRRSSYNSPLHF. The CDR3, as DNA: TGTGCCAGCAGCTTAAGAAGGAGCTCCTATAATTCACCCCTCCACTTT.